A single T cell receptor beta chain is shown here with its context. Its antigen is undetermined. This entry comes from a study of cytomegalovirus exposure and HLA in healthy donors. Study-level results: A later look showed TCR association rates differing by HLA locus, highest for DRB1 and lowest for HLA-C.

This CDR3 contains 18 residues. The junction had 18 bases not matched to a gene; V was cut back by 7 bases and J by 5 bases. Germline V CDR1 and CDR2: LNHDA, SQIVND (reference sequence). Primers: 60 Vbeta forward and 13 Jbeta reverse. Original data processing: Counted up in a later analysis, unique TCR beta chains came to 65 million to 80 million, with around 10 million shared. Produced via immunoSEQ multiplex PCR; TCRdb's table is partial and in-frame only. V, J and clone size are taken as reported in that table, and D and trimming were inferred from the DNA itself. The repertoire includes approximately 190,000 clones, around 80% of them detected once, and 1.5% to 2% sits in the top ten.

This chain uses TRBV19 with TRBJ2-3, with 10 bases matching TRBD2. The receptor's source is a man aged 40-49 years in good health and CMV-seropositive. The sequenced sample consisted of PBMCs. In DNA form, the CDR3 reads TGTGCCAGTACCGATAGAAGGGGAGCGGGAGGGCCAGGAGATACGCAGTATTTT. The encoded protein is CASTDRRGAGGPGDTQYF.